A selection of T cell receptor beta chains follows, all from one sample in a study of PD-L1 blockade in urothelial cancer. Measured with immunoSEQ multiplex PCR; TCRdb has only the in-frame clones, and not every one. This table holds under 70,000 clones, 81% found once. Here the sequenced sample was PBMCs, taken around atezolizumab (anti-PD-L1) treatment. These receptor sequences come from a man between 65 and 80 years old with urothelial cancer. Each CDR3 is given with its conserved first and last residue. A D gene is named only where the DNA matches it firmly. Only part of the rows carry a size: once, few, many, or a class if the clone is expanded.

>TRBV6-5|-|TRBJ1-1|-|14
TGTGCCAGCAGTCTAACGAAAAAGACAGCGTCGACTTTCTTT
CASSLTKKTASTFF
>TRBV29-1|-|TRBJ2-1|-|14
TGCAGCGTTTCGGACTCGAGCATGATTGATGAGCAGTTCTTC
CSVSDSSMIDEQFF
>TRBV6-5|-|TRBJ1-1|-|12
TGTGCCAGCAGTGAGGATTGGTCTGAAGCTTTCTTT
CASSEDWSEAFF
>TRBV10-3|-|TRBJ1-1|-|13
TGTGCCATCAGTGAGAACAAAATCACTGAAGCTTTCTTT
CAISENKITEAFF
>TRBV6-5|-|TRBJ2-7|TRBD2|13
TGTGCCAGCAGTTATAGGCTAGCGGGTTGGCAGTACTTC
CASSYRLAGWQYF
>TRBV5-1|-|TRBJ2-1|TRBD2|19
TGCGCCAGCAGCCACGACAGCTCTAGCGGTATGAGCTCCTACAATGAGCAGTTCTTC
CASSHDSSSGMSSYNEQFF
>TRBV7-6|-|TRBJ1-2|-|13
TGTGCCAGCAGGGCGGGGTCTGGCTATGGCTACACCTTC
CASRAGSGYGYTF
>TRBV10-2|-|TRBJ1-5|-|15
TGCGCCACAACCAATGGGGACATAATCGGTCAGCCCCAGCATTTT
CATTNGDIIGQPQHF
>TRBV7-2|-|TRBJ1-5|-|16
TGTGCCAGCAGCTTAGGGGTACCAGGCCTGGGTCAGCCCCAGCATTTT
CASSLGVPGLGQPQHF
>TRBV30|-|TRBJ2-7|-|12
TGTGCCTGGGGTAGACAGGTCAACGAGCAGTACTTC
CAWGRQVNEQYF
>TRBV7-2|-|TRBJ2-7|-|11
TGTGCCAGCAGTCCTTCCTACGAGCAGTACTTC
CASSPSYEQYF
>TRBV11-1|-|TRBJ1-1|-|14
TGTGCCAGCAGCCCTACGCACCATTCGGGAGGAGCTTTCTTT
CASSPTHHSGGAFF
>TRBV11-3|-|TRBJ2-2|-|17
TGTGCCAGCAGCCCCCTAGGGGGAGTAGACGACACCGGGGAGCTGTTTTTT
CASSPLGGVDDTGELFF
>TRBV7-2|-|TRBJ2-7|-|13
TGTGCCAGCAGCCTCCCCGAACTCTACGAGCAGTACTTC
CASSLPELYEQYF
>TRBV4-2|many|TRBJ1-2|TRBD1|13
TGTGCCAGCAGCCACCTGGGACAGGATGGCTACACCTTC
CASSHLGQDGYTF
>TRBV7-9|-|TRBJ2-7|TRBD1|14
TGTGCCAGCAGTCAGGGGGCAGGATCCTACGAGCAGTACTTC
CASSQGAGSYEQYF
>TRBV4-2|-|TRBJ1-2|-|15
TGTGCCAGCAGCCAAGAGGAGGCAGACGGCTATGGCTACACCTTC
CASSQEEADGYGYTF
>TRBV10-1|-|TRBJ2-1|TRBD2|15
TGCGCCAGCAGTGAGGGGACTAGCGGGAGTTGGCGACAGTTCTTC
CASSEGTSGSWRQFF
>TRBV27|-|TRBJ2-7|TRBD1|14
TGTGCCAGCAGTGGGGCAGGGGGAGCAGGGGAGCAGTACTTC
CASSGAGGAGEQYF
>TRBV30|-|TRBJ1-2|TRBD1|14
TGTGCCTGGCGGGTCTGGACAGGGAACTATGGCTACACCTTC
CAWRVWTGNYGYTF
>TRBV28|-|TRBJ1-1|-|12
TGTGCCAGCAGTCGCGGGTACACTGAAGCTTTCTTT
CASSRGYTEAFF
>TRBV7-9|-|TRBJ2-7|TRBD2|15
TGTGCCAGCAGCTTAGCGCGGGGGGAGATCTACGAGCAGTACTTC
CASSLARGEIYEQYF
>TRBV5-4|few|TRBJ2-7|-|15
TGTGCCAGCAGCTCGGGGGGGACAGGGTCCTACGAGCAGTACTTC
CASSSGGTGSYEQYF
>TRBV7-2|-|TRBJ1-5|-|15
TGTGCCAGCAGCTTTAGTAGACAAATAAATCAGCCCCAGCATTTT
CASSFSRQINQPQHF
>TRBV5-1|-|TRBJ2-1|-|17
TGCGCCAGCAGCTTGGAAGGCGGGCTAAGCTCCTACAATGAGCAGTTCTTC
CASSLEGGLSSYNEQFF
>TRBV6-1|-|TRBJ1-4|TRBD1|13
TGTGCCAGCAGCTCCACAGGGGAGGAAAAACTGTTTTTT
CASSSTGEEKLFF
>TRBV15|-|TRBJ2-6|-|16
TGTGCCACCAGCAGAGATATGAGCCCTGGGGCCAACGTCCTGACTTTC
CATSRDMSPGANVLTF
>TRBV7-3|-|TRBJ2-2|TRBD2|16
TGTGCCAGCAGCCGGATAGCGGGAGGGGACACCGGGGAGCTGTTTTTT
CASSRIAGGDTGELFF
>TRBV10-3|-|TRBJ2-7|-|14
TGTGCCACTTCTATCGGGAGCAACTCCTACGAGCAGTACTTC
CATSIGSNSYEQYF
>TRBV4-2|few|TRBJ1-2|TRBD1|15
TGTGCCAGCAGCCACCTTATGACAGGGGGCGGTGGCTACACCTTC
CASSHLMTGGGGYTF
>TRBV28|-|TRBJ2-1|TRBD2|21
TGTGCCAGCAGTTACGGACTAGCGGGGGGCCTCAAAGGGGGATATTACAATGAGCAGTTCTTC
CASSYGLAGGLKGGYYNEQFF
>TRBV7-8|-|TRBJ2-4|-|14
TGTGCCAGCCAGCCCAGGGATGTTAACGGAATTCAGTACTTC
CASQPRDVNGIQYF
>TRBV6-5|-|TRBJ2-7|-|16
TGTGCCAGCAGTTACTCGGCTAGCGTGAGCTCCTACGAGCAGTACTTC
CASSYSASVSSYEQYF
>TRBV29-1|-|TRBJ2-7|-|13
TGCAGCGTTGAAGAAACGGGCTCCTACGAGCAGTACTTC
CSVEETGSYEQYF
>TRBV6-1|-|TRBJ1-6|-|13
TGTGCCAGCAGTGGCAACACAGGATCACCCCTCCACTTT
CASSGNTGSPLHF
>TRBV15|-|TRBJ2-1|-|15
TGTGCCACCAGCCATGAGAAGACTAGACCTGGTGAGCAGTTCTTC
CATSHEKTRPGEQFF
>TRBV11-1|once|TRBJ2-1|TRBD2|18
TGTGCCAGCAGCTTATCCAGCGGGAGTATCGGCGGATACAATGAGCAGTTCTTC
CASSLSSGSIGGYNEQFF
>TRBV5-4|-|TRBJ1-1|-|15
TGTGCCAGCAGCCCGCCGTCAGGGCGAGACACTGAAGCTTTCTTT
CASSPPSGRDTEAFF
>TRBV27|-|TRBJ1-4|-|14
TGTGCCACACGAGGACAGCCAACTAATGAAAAACTGTTTTTT
CATRGQPTNEKLFF
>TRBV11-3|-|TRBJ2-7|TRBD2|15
TGTGCCAGCAGCTTCCCTGGACTAGCGGGAGGCGAGCAGTACTTC
CASSFPGLAGGEQYF
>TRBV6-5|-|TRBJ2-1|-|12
TGTGCCAGCAGTTATCCGGGGGATGAGCAGTTCTTC
CASSYPGDEQFF
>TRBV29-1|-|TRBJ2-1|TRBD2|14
TGCAGCGTTGAAGGGCTAGCGGAGACCCCCGAGCAGTTCTTC
CSVEGLAETPEQFF
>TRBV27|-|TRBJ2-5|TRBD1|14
TGTGCCAGCAGTTTCGACAGGGGTAAAGAGACCCAGTACTTC
CASSFDRGKETQYF
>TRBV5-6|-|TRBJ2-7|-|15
TGTGCCAGCAGCTTGGCAGGGATCACAACCTACGAGCAGTACTTC
CASSLAGITTYEQYF
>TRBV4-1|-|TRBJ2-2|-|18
TGCGCCAGCAGCCAAACCGCCCCCCCTAGCGCCAAAACCGGGGAGCTGTTTTTT
CASSQTAPPSAKTGELFF
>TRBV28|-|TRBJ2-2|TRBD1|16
TGTGCCAGCTCAACGCTAGGGACAGGGGGCACCGGGGAGCTGTTTTTT
CASSTLGTGGTGELFF
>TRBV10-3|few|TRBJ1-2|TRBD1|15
TGTGCCTTTTATTCAACCGCCAGGGGGCAGTCTGGCTACACCTTC
CAFYSTARGQSGYTF
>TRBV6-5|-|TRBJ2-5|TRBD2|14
TGTGCCAGCAGTTACTCGGCGGGGGAGGGGACCCAGTACTTC
CASSYSAGEGTQYF
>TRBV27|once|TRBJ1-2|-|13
TGTGCCAGCAGTTTAACAGGGATAGGTGGCTACACCTTC
CASSLTGIGGYTF
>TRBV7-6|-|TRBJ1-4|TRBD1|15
TGTGCCAGCAGCCCGGGACAGGCGGGTCTCAAAGAACTGTTTTTT
CASSPGQAGLKELFF
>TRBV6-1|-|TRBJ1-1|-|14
TGTGCCGGGGGAATGAGGGGGGGTAGCACTGAAGCTTTCTTT
CAGGMRGGSTEAFF
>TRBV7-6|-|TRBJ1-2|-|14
TGTGCCAGCAGCTTAGGGGCCAGATACTATGGCTACACCTTC
CASSLGARYYGYTF
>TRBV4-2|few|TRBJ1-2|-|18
TGTGCCAGCAGCCAAGAGCGGCAGGGGCGCTTTACTAACTATGGCTACACCTTC
CASSQERQGRFTNYGYTF
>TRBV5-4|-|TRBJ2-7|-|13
TGTGCCAGCAGCTTGGTTATATCCCACGAGCAGTACTTC
CASSLVISHEQYF
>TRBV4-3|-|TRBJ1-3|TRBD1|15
TGCGCCAGCAGCCAAGAGGACAGGGCTGGAAACACCATATATTTT
CASSQEDRAGNTIYF
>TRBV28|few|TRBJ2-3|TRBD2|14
TGTGCCACGGGCAGGGCGGGAGCCCCAGATACGCAGTATTTT
CATGRAGAPDTQYF
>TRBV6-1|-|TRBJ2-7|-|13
TGTGCCGGACAGGGAGGGATTACCTACGAGCAGTACTTC
CAGQGGITYEQYF
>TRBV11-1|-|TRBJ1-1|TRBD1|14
TGTGCCAGCAGCCTGGACAGGACCAACACTGAAGCTTTCTTT
CASSLDRTNTEAFF
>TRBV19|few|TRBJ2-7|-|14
TGTGCCAGTAGTATAGACGCTAACTCCTACGAGCAGTACTTC
CASSIDANSYEQYF